These T cell receptor beta chains were read from a single sample in a study of T cell repertoires in cytomegalovirus infection. TCRdb re-called the reads with MiXCR, one entry per CDR3 protein. The table lists almost 550,000 distinct CDR3 sequences, approximately 16% of them singletons. Material: CD8+ T cells from PBMCs. The receptors stem from a human donor in good health (CMV status not recorded). Some clones in this sample may be carry-over from other donors' samples. CDR3s include the opening cysteine and the closing phenylalanine or tryptophan. The order of the fields is J gene, clone size, V gene, D gene, CDR3 DNA, CDR3 protein. The D gene is left open where the match is weak. Clone size is shown for a subset of rows, as once, few, many or a class of expanded clone.

j_gene: TRBJ2-4
abundance: NA
v_gene: TRBV29-1
d_gene: NA
CDR3nt: TGCAGCGTTATGGATGAAAACATTCAGTACTTC
CDR3aa: CSVMDENIQYF

j_gene: TRBJ1-1
abundance: NA
v_gene: TRBV4-1
d_gene: NA
CDR3nt: TGCGCCAGCAGCCGCCCGCAGGCTGAAGCTTTCTTT
CDR3aa: CASSRPQAEAFF

j_gene: TRBJ2-5
abundance: many
v_gene: TRBV27
d_gene: TRBD1
CDR3nt: TGTGCCAGCAGTCCCGGGACAGGGGAACGGATGAGCGAGACCCAGTACTTC
CDR3aa: CASSPGTGERMSETQYF

j_gene: TRBJ2-7
abundance: NA
v_gene: TRBV5-1
d_gene: NA
CDR3nt: TGCGCCAGCAGCTTATCGGACGTCGAGCAGTACTTC
CDR3aa: CASSLSDVEQYF

j_gene: TRBJ2-7
abundance: few
v_gene: TRBV27
d_gene: NA
CDR3nt: TGTGCCAGCAGTTTGGTTGCCAGGACCTCCTACGAGCAGTACTTC
CDR3aa: CASSLVARTSYEQYF

j_gene: TRBJ1-2
abundance: many
v_gene: TRBV19
d_gene: NA
CDR3nt: TGTGCCAGTTTTTCGGGCGGTCTTGAGGGCTACACCTTC
CDR3aa: CASFSGGLEGYTF

j_gene: TRBJ2-7
abundance: few
v_gene: TRBV4-1
d_gene: TRBD1
CDR3nt: TGTGCCAGCAGCCCAAATCACAGGGGCTACGAGCAGTACTTC
CDR3aa: CASSPNHRGYEQYF

j_gene: TRBJ2-1
abundance: many
v_gene: TRBV2
d_gene: NA
CDR3nt: TGTGCCAGCAGTGGGTCGGGGGATGAGCAGTTCTTC
CDR3aa: CASSGSGDEQFF

j_gene: TRBJ2-5
abundance: many
v_gene: TRBV6-1
d_gene: NA
CDR3nt: TGTGCCAGCAGTACAGATAAAGAGACCCAGTACTTC
CDR3aa: CASSTDKETQYF

j_gene: TRBJ1-4
abundance: NA
v_gene: TRBV27
d_gene: NA
CDR3nt: TGTGCCAGCAGTTTTAAATATCTCTCCGCAACTAATGAAAAACTGTTTTTT
CDR3aa: CASSFKYLSATNEKLFF

j_gene: TRBJ1-1
abundance: few
v_gene: TRBV20-1
d_gene: NA
CDR3nt: TGCAGTGCCCTACGGTTGAACACTGAAGCTTTCTTT
CDR3aa: CSALRLNTEAFF

j_gene: TRBJ1-5
abundance: NA
v_gene: TRBV11-2
d_gene: TRBD1
CDR3nt: TGTGCCAGCAGCCAAACAGGGGTCCGAGGGGGCAATCAGCCCCAGCATTTT
CDR3aa: CASSQTGVRGGNQPQHF

j_gene: TRBJ1-5
abundance: few
v_gene: TRBV2
d_gene: NA
CDR3nt: TGTGCCAGCAGTTATAGGGACACTAGCAATCAGCCCCAGCATTTT
CDR3aa: CASSYRDTSNQPQHF

j_gene: TRBJ2-1
abundance: many
v_gene: TRBV4-1
d_gene: NA
CDR3nt: TGCGCCAGCAGCCCTTTGGACGGTCAAAATGAGCAGTTCTTC
CDR3aa: CASSPLDGQNEQFF

j_gene: TRBJ2-7
abundance: few
v_gene: TRBV15
d_gene: NA
CDR3nt: TGTGCCACCAGCAGTTCTACCGGGAACCAGTACTTC
CDR3aa: CATSSSTGNQYF

j_gene: TRBJ1-6
abundance: NA
v_gene: TRBV4-1
d_gene: NA
CDR3nt: TGCGCCAGCAGCCCTTACGGGAACTATAATTCACCCCTCCACTTT
CDR3aa: CASSPYGNYNSPLHF

j_gene: TRBJ2-3
abundance: NA
v_gene: TRBV5-1
d_gene: NA
CDR3nt: TGCGCCAGCAGCTCCGACGGGCGGTTGGGCACAGATACGCAGTATTTT
CDR3aa: CASSSDGRLGTDTQYF

j_gene: TRBJ2-5
abundance: many
v_gene: TRBV28
d_gene: TRBD1
CDR3nt: TGTGCCAGCCTTGGGACAGGGAGTCAAGAGACCCAGTACTTC
CDR3aa: CASLGTGSQETQYF

j_gene: TRBJ2-1
abundance: few
v_gene: TRBV20-1
d_gene: TRBD1
CDR3nt: TGCAGTGCTGGGGGACAGGGGGCGAGCAATGAGCAGTTCTTC
CDR3aa: CSAGGQGASNEQFF

j_gene: TRBJ2-7
abundance: NA
v_gene: TRBV5-1
d_gene: TRBD1
CDR3nt: TGCGCCAGCAGCTGGACAGGGGGAATAGGGGACGAGCAGTACTTC
CDR3aa: CASSWTGGIGDEQYF

j_gene: TRBJ1-2
abundance: few
v_gene: TRBV2
d_gene: NA
CDR3nt: TGTGCCAGCAGTGAAAAGGGAGGGGTGGGCTATGGCTACACCTTC
CDR3aa: CASSEKGGVGYGYTF

j_gene: TRBJ2-5
abundance: few
v_gene: TRBV5-1
d_gene: NA
CDR3nt: TGCGCCAGCAGCTTGGCCGACTACCAGTACTTC
CDR3aa: CASSLADYQYF

j_gene: TRBJ1-1
abundance: NA
v_gene: TRBV3-1
d_gene: TRBD1
CDR3nt: TGTGCCAGCAGCAGGATTGCGGGACAGGCGAACACTGAAGCTTTCTTT
CDR3aa: CASSRIAGQANTEAFF

j_gene: TRBJ2-1
abundance: NA
v_gene: TRBV7-4
d_gene: TRBD1
CDR3nt: TGTGCCAGCAGCGTCCGGGACAGCGTTTACAATGAGCAGTTCTTC
CDR3aa: CASSVRDSVYNEQFF

j_gene: TRBJ1-2
abundance: NA
v_gene: TRBV27
d_gene: NA
CDR3nt: TGTGCCACCTCCGGCGGGGTTGATGGCTACACCTTC
CDR3aa: CATSGGVDGYTF

j_gene: TRBJ2-7
abundance: few
v_gene: TRBV27
d_gene: NA
CDR3nt: TGTGCCAGCAGTTTACACAAATCCTACGAGCAGTACTTC
CDR3aa: CASSLHKSYEQYF

j_gene: TRBJ1-2
abundance: few
v_gene: TRBV29-1
d_gene: NA
CDR3nt: TGCAGCGTTGAAAGGGTGGAGGGGGGCAGGGGAGGCTACACCTTC
CDR3aa: CSVERVEGGRGGYTF

j_gene: TRBJ2-3
abundance: NA
v_gene: TRBV20-1
d_gene: NA
CDR3nt: TGCAGTGCTAGTGAGGGGCACTTTATCACAGATACGCAGTATTTT
CDR3aa: CSASEGHFITDTQYF

j_gene: TRBJ2-1
abundance: many
v_gene: TRBV6-6
d_gene: TRBD1
CDR3nt: TGTGCCAGCAGTTACAACAGGGGCAATGAGCAGTTCTTC
CDR3aa: CASSYNRGNEQFF

j_gene: TRBJ1-1
abundance: NA
v_gene: TRBV27
d_gene: NA
CDR3nt: TGTGCCAGCAGTCGGGGGGGCGTAGTCACTGAAGCTTTCTTT
CDR3aa: CASSRGGVVTEAFF

j_gene: TRBJ2-2
abundance: many
v_gene: TRBV20-1
d_gene: NA
CDR3nt: TGCAGTGTAAGAGGAACTAACACCGGGGAGCTGTTTTTT
CDR3aa: CSVRGTNTGELFF

j_gene: TRBJ2-2
abundance: few
v_gene: TRBV5-1
d_gene: NA
CDR3nt: TGCGCCAGCGTCGATGGCGGGGAGCTGTTTTTT
CDR3aa: CASVDGGELFF

j_gene: TRBJ1-5
abundance: few
v_gene: TRBV27
d_gene: NA
CDR3nt: TGTGCCAGCAGTTTATCCTTCAATCAGCCCCAGCATTTT
CDR3aa: CASSLSFNQPQHF

j_gene: TRBJ1-1
abundance: few
v_gene: TRBV13
d_gene: NA
CDR3nt: TGTGCCAGCAGCTTGGAGGGTGAAAACACTGAAGCTTTCTTT
CDR3aa: CASSLEGENTEAFF

j_gene: TRBJ2-7
abundance: NA
v_gene: TRBV9
d_gene: NA
CDR3nt: TGTGCCAGCAATCAAGGGGGGCCCTACGAGCAGTACTTC
CDR3aa: CASNQGGPYEQYF

j_gene: TRBJ1-2
abundance: many
v_gene: TRBV6-1
d_gene: NA
CDR3nt: TGTGCCAGCAGTGAAGAGGCCCTATATGGCTACACCTTC
CDR3aa: CASSEEALYGYTF

j_gene: TRBJ1-4
abundance: NA
v_gene: TRBV12-3/TRBV12-4
d_gene: NA
CDR3nt: TGTGCCAGCAGCCCCACAGGCTCTAATGAAAACCTGTTTTTT
CDR3aa: CASSPTGSNENLFF

j_gene: TRBJ2-1
abundance: many
v_gene: TRBV6-2/TRBV6-3
d_gene: NA
CDR3nt: TGTGCCAGCAGTCCGGGCAGGGTCAATGAGCAGTTCTTC
CDR3aa: CASSPGRVNEQFF

j_gene: TRBJ2-7
abundance: many
v_gene: TRBV7-9
d_gene: TRBD1
CDR3nt: TGTGCCAGCAGGGCCGGGACAGGGACCGACGAGCAGTACTTC
CDR3aa: CASRAGTGTDEQYF

j_gene: TRBJ1-1
abundance: many
v_gene: TRBV28
d_gene: TRBD1
CDR3nt: TGTGCCAGCAGCGTCACCGGGACAGGGAACACTGAAGCTTTCTTT
CDR3aa: CASSVTGTGNTEAFF

j_gene: TRBJ2-7
abundance: many
v_gene: TRBV28
d_gene: NA
CDR3nt: TGTGCCAGCAGCCCGGAGGGCGGGACAGAAACGTTTAACGAGCAGTACTTC
CDR3aa: CASSPEGGTETFNEQYF

j_gene: TRBJ2-7
abundance: many
v_gene: TRBV7-8
d_gene: TRBD1
CDR3nt: TGTGCCAGCAGCTTACTTCCCGGGACAGGCACCTACGAGCAGTACTTC
CDR3aa: CASSLLPGTGTYEQYF

j_gene: TRBJ2-5
abundance: few
v_gene: TRBV28
d_gene: NA
CDR3nt: TGTGCCAGCAGTGGTGGGAGGAGGGGACCGAGAGGAGAGACCCAGTACTTC
CDR3aa: CASSGGRRGPRGETQYF

j_gene: TRBJ1-1
abundance: NA
v_gene: TRBV11-3
d_gene: NA
CDR3nt: TGTGCCAGCAGCTTAAGCCCCCGGGCGGGGGGCACTGAAGCTTTCTTT
CDR3aa: CASSLSPRAGGTEAFF

j_gene: TRBJ2-2
abundance: many
v_gene: TRBV7-9
d_gene: TRBD2
CDR3nt: TGTGCCAGCAGCTTGACTAGCGGGAGCGGCACCGGGGAGCTGTTTTTT
CDR3aa: CASSLTSGSGTGELFF

j_gene: TRBJ2-1
abundance: many
v_gene: TRBV6-2/TRBV6-3
d_gene: NA
CDR3nt: TGTGCCAGCACCCCCCGAGATAGCGCCTACAATGAGCAGTTCTTC
CDR3aa: CASTPRDSAYNEQFF

j_gene: TRBJ1-2
abundance: many
v_gene: TRBV12-5
d_gene: TRBD1
CDR3nt: TGTGCTAGTGGCCCGGACAGGGCTGGCTATGGCTACACCTTC
CDR3aa: CASGPDRAGYGYTF

j_gene: TRBJ1-1
abundance: many
v_gene: TRBV2
d_gene: NA
CDR3nt: TGTGCCAGCAGTGAAGTGACAGGCGACTTGAACACTGAAGCTTTCTTT
CDR3aa: CASSEVTGDLNTEAFF

j_gene: TRBJ2-7
abundance: NA
v_gene: TRBV4-1
d_gene: NA
CDR3nt: TGCGCCAGCAGCCAGGGGTCCTCGGAGCAGTACTTC
CDR3aa: CASSQGSSEQYF

j_gene: TRBJ2-1
abundance: many
v_gene: TRBV6-1
d_gene: TRBD2
CDR3nt: TGTGCCAGCAGAGCCACCGGGACTAGCGGACCCAATGAGCAGTTCTTC
CDR3aa: CASRATGTSGPNEQFF

j_gene: TRBJ1-1
abundance: few
v_gene: TRBV20-1
d_gene: NA
CDR3nt: TGCAGTGCTAGAGCCCCTACAGGGAACACTGAAGCTTTCTTT
CDR3aa: CSARAPTGNTEAFF

j_gene: TRBJ1-1
abundance: NA
v_gene: TRBV27
d_gene: TRBD1
CDR3nt: TGTGCCAGCAGTCTACTCGGGACAGGGGGCGCGTATGCTGAAGCTTTCTTT
CDR3aa: CASSLLGTGGAYAEAFF

j_gene: TRBJ2-2
abundance: few
v_gene: TRBV15
d_gene: NA
CDR3nt: TGTGCCACCAGCAGAGTCAGGAATCAGCCCGGGGAGCTGTTTTTT
CDR3aa: CATSRVRNQPGELFF